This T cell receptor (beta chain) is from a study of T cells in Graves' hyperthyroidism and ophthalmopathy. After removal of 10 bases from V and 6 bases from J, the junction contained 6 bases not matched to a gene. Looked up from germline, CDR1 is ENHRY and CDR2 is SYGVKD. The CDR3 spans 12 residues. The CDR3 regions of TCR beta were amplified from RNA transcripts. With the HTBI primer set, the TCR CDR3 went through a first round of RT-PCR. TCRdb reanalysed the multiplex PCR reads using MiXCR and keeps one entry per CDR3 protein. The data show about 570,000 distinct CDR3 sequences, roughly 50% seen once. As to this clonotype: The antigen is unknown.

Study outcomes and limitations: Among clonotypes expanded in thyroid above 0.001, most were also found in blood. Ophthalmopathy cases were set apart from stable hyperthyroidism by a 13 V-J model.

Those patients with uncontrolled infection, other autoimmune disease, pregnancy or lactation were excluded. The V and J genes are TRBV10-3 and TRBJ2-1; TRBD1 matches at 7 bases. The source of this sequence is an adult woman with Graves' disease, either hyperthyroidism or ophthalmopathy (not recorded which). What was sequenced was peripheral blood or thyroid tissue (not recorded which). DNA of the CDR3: TGTGCCACTCAGACAGGGCCCAATGAGCAGTTCTTC. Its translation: CATQTGPNEQFF.